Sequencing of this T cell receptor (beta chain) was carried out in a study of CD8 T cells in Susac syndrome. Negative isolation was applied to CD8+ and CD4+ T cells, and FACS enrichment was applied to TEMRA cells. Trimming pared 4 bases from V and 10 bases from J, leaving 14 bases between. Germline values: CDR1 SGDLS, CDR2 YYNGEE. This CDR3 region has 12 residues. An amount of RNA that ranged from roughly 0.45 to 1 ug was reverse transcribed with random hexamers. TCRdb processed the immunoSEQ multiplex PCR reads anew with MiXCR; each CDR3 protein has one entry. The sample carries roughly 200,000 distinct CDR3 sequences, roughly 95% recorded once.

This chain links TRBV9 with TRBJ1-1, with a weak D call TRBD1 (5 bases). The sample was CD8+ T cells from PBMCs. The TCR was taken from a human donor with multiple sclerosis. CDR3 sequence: CASSSGIGGAFF. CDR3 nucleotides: TGTGCCAGCAGCTCCGGGATCGGGGGAGCTTTCTTT. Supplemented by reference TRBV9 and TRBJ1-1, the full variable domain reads DSGVTQTPKHLITATGQRVTLRCSPRSGDLSVYWYQQSLDQGLQFLIQYYNGEERAKGNILERFSAQQFPDLHSELNLSSLELGDSALYFCASSSGIGGAFFGQGTRLTVV.